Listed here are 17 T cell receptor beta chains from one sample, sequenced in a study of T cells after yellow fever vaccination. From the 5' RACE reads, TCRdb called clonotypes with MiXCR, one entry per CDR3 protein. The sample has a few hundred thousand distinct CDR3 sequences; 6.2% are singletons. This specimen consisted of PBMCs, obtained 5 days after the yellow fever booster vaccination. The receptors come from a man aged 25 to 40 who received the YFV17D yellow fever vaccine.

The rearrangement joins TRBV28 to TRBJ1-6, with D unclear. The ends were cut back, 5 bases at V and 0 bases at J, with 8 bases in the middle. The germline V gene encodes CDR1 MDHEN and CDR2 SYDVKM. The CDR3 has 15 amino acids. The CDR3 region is CASSTASSYNSPLHF. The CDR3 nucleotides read TGTGCCAGCAGTACGGCAAGCTCCTATAATTCACCCCTCCACTTT. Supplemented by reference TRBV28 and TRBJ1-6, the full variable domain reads DVKVTQSSRYLVKRTGEKVFLECVQDMDHENMFWYRQDPGLGLRLIYFSYDVKMKEKGDIPEGYSVSREKKERFSLILESASTNQTSMYLCASSTASSYNSPLHFGNGTRLTVT.

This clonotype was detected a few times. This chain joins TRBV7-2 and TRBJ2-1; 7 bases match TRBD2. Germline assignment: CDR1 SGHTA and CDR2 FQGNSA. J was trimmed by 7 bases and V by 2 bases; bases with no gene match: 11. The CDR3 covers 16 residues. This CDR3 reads CASSLIRTTGGNEQFF. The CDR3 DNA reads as TGTGCCAGCAGCTTAATCCGGACCACCGGGGGGAATGAGCAGTTCTTC.

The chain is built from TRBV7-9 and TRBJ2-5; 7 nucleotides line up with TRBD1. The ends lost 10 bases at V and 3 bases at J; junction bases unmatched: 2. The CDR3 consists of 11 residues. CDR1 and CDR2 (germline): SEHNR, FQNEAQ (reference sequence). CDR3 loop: CAKGTEETQYF. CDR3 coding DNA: TGTGCCAAAGGGACAGAAGAGACCCAGTACTTC.

CDR3 region: CASSSRETVSPLHF. CDR3 DNA: TGTGCCAGCTCCTCCCGGGAAACGGTTTCACCCCTCCACTTT. The gene calls are TRBV18 and TRBJ1-6, with unresolved D. The CDR3 totals 14 residues. Trimming removed 6 bases at V and 9 bases at J, with 15 bases between. The V gene's germline CDR1 is KGHSH and CDR2 LQKENI.

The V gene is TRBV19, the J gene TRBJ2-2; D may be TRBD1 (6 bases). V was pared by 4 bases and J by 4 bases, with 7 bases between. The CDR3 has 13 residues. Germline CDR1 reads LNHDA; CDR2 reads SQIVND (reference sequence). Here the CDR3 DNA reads TGTGCCAGTAGTACACAGGGCACCGGGGAGCTGTTTTTT. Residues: CASSTQGTGELFF.

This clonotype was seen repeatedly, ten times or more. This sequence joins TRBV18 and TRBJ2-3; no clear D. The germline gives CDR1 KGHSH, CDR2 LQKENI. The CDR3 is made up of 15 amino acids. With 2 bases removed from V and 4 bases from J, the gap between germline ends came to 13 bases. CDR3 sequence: CASSPSQAEADTQYF. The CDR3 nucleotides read TGTGCCAGCTCACCAAGCCAGGCCGAGGCAGATACGCAGTATTTT.

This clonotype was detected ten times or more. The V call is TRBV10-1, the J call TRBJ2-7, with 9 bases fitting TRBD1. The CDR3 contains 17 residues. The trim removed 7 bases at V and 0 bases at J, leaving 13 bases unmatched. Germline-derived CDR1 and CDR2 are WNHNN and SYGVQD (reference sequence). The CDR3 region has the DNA TGCGCCAGCACTCCCCCGGGGGGACAGGGAGTCTCCTACGAGCAGTACTTC. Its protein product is CASTPPGGQGVSYEQYF.

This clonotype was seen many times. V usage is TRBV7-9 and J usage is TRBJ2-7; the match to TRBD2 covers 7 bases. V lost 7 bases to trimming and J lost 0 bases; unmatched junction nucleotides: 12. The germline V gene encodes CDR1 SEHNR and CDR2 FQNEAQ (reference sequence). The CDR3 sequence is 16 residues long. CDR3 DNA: TGTGCCAGCACCACACCCGGAGGCGGGAGCTCCTACGAGCAGTACTTC. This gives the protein CASTTPGGGSSYEQYF.

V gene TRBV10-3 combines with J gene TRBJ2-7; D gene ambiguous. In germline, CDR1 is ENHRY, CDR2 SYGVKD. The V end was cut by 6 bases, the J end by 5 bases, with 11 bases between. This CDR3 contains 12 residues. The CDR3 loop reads CAIRRESHEQYF. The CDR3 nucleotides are TGTGCCATCAGAAGGGAATCCCACGAGCAGTACTTC.

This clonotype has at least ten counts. The CDR3 region has the DNA TGTGCCAGCAGCCATGGAACAAAAACCCTAACCGGGGAGCTGTTTTTT. Translating gives CASSHGTKTLTGELFF. This chain uses TRBV14 with TRBJ2-2; D ambiguous. Germline lookup yields CDR1 SGHDN and CDR2 FVKESK. The CDR3 runs to 16 residues. The ends were cut back, 3 bases at V and 5 bases at J, with 16 bases in the middle.

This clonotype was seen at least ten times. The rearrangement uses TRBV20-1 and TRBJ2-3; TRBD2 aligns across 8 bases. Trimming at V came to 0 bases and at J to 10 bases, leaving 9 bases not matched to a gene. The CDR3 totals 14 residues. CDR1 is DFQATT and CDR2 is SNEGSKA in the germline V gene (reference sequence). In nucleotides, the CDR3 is TGCAGTGCTAGAGATAGACGGGAGGGCCCCGCGCAGTATTTT. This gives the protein CSARDRREGPAQYF.

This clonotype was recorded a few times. CDR3 sequence: CASRTERVAFF. The DNA for the CDR3 is TGTGCCAGCAGAACGGAGCGGGTAGCTTTCTTT. This chain links TRBV6-5 with TRBJ1-1; no definite D call. V was trimmed by 6 bases and J by 10 bases, leaving 12 bases between them. Germline V gene sequence: CDR1 MNHEY, CDR2 SVGAGI. The CDR3 sequence is 11 residues long.

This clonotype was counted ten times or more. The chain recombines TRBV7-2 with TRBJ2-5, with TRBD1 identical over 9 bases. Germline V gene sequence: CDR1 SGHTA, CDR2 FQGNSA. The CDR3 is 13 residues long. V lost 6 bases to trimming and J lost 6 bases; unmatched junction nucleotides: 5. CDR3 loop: CASRPGQGQTQYF. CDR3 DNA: TGTGCCAGCAGACCGGGACAGGGTCAGACCCAGTACTTC.

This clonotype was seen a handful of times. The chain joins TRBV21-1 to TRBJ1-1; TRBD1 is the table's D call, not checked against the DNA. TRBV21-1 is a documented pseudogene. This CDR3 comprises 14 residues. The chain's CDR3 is CASARQGLNTEAFF. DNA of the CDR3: TGTGCCAGCGCCCGACAGGGGCTTAACACTGAAGCTTTCTTT.

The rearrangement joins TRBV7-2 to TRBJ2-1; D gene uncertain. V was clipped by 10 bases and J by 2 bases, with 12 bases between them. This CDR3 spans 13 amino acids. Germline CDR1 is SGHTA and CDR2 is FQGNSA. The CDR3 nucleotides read TGTGCCACCGTCGGGCTTACCTACAATGAGCAGTTCTTC. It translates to CATVGLTYNEQFF.

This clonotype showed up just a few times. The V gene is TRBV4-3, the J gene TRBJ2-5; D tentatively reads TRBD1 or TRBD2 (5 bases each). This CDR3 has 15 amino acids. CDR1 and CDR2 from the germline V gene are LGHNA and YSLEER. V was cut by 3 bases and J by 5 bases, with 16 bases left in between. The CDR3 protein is CASSQEPRGVETQYF. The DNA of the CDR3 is TGCGCCAGCAGCCAGGAGCCCCGAGGGGTTGAGACCCAGTACTTC.

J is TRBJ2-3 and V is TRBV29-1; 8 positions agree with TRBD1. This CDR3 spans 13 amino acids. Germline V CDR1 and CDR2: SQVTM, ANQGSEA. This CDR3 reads CTGTGNSLDTQYF. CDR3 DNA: TGCACCGGGACAGGAAATTCATTAGATACGCAGTATTTT.